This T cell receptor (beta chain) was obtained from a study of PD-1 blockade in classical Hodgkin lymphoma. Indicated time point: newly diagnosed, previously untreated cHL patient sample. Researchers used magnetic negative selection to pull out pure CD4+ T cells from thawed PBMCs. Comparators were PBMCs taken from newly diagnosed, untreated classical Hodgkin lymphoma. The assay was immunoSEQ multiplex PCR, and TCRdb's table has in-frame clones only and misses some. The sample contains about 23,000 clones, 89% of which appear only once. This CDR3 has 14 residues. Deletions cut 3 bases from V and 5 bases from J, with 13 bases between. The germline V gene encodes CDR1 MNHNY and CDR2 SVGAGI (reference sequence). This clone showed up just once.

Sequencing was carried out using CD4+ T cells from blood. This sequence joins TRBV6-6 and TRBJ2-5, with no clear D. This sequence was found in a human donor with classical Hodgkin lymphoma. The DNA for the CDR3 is TGTGCCAGCAGTTATGGGCGGCTCCGGGAGACCCAGTACTTC. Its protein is CASSYGRLRETQYF.